These 25 T cell receptor beta chains came from one sample sequenced in a study of cytomegalovirus exposure and HLA in healthy donors. Primers: 60 Vbeta forward and 13 Jbeta reverse. The table came from immunoSEQ multiplex PCR; TCRdb's copy has only in-frame clones and leaves some out. The sample contains around 200,000 clones, just over 75% of which appear only once. Material: PBMCs. The receptors shown here come from a woman aged 60 to 75 in good health and CMV-seropositive.

This clone was observed a few times. V and J are TRBV6-6 and TRBJ1-1, with D possibly TRBD1 on 5 matching bases. The V gene's germline CDR1 is MNHNY and CDR2 SVGAGI (reference sequence). The CDR3 extends over 11 amino acids. Trimming took 8 bases from V and 6 from J, leaving 10 bases between them. The CDR3 loop reads CASWGEPEAFF. The DNA for the CDR3 is TGTGCCAGCTGGGGGGAGCCTGAAGCTTTCTTT.

This clone was observed a single time. The V call is TRBV20-1, the J call TRBJ2-1; maybe TRBD2 (5 bases). This CDR3 has 11 amino acids. The germline gives CDR1 DFQATT, CDR2 SNEGSKA (reference sequence). Trimming stripped 6 bases from V and 6 bases from J, with 9 bases between. For the CDR3, the DNA is TGCAGTGCCCCGACTATCAATGAGCAGTTCTTC. It encodes CSAPTINEQFF.

This clone was found a few times. V and J are TRBV19 and TRBJ1-5; D is ambiguous. The CDR3 is 13 residues long. V shed 6 bases and J shed 7 bases, with 13 bases lying between them. Germline CDR1 is LNHDA and CDR2 is SQIVND (reference sequence). CDR3 protein: CASRSSYRQPQHF. In DNA form, the CDR3 reads TGTGCCAGTAGGTCGTCCTACAGACAGCCCCAGCATTTT.

This clone appeared once. The rearrangement uses TRBV6-1 and TRBJ2-3; TRBD2 matches 7 bases. CDR3 length: 16 residues. CDR1 MNHNS and CDR2 SASEGT come from the germline V gene. V trimming: 1 base; J trimming: 2 bases; junction bases outside the gene matches: 6. CDR3 in amino acids: CASSEGASGNTDTQYF. The CDR3 DNA reads TGTGCCAGCAGTGAAGGGGCTAGCGGAAACACAGATACGCAGTATTTT.

The chain has TRBV5-1 and TRBJ1-2; possibly TRBD1 for D (5 bases). V was cut by 3 bases and J by 0 bases, with 12 bases left in between. Germline CDR1 SGHRS, CDR2 YFSETQ. The CDR3 has 15 amino acids. The CDR3 coding sequence is TGCGCCAGCAGCTGGGAAACAGGAACTAACTATGGCTACACCTTC. Its translation: CASSWETGTNYGYTF.

This clone occurred once. The chain recombines TRBV11-2 with TRBJ1-2; TRBD1 matches at 7 bases. The CDR3 sequence is 15 residues long. Per the germline V gene, CDR1 is SGHAT and CDR2 is FQNNGV. V shed 0 bases, J shed 4 bases, and the junction held 5 bases outside the gene matches. The CDR3 loop is CASSLEQGGTYGYTF. CDR3 bases: TGTGCCAGCAGCTTAGAGCAGGGGGGAACCTATGGCTACACCTTC.

The chain recombines TRBV7-9 with TRBJ2-5; no reliable D call. Germline CDR1 and CDR2: SEHNR and FQNEAQ (reference sequence). The CDR3 extends over 12 amino acids. V was shortened by 1 base and J by 5 bases, with 5 bases between the two germline ends. The CDR3 coding sequence is TGTGCCAGCAGCTTAGTTCATGAGACCCAGTACTTC. Its protein product is CASSLVHETQYF.

This rearrangement joins TRBV11-3 to TRBJ2-2; possibly TRBD1 for D (5 bases). Trimming cost V 3 bases and J 3 bases, with 11 bases left between them. The CDR3 has 15 amino acids. CDR1 is SGHNT, CDR2 YENEEA, per germline. The CDR3 sequence: CASSFGQGDTGELFF. The CDR3 DNA is TGTGCCAGCAGCTTTGGCCAGGGTGACACCGGGGAGCTGTTTTTT.

The chain employs TRBV9 and TRBJ1-2; no firm D call. V was cut by 0 bases and J by 1 base, with 7 bases left in between. Per germline, CDR1 SGDLS and CDR2 YYNGEE. The CDR3 has 14 amino acids. CDR3 DNA sequence: TGTGCCAGCAGCGTAGAGAGGGATAACTATGGCTACACCTTC. Encoded protein: CASSVERDNYGYTF.

V and J are TRBV12-1 and TRBJ2-5; TRBD1, the table's D call, lacks a check against the DNA. TRBV12-1 is deemed a pseudogene. The CDR3 contains 13 residues. CDR3 protein: CASSGGTEETQYF. CDR3 sequence (DNA): TGTGCCAGCAGCGGCGGGACAGAAGAGACCCAGTACTTC.

This chain uses TRBV4-3 with TRBJ2-2; D remains ambiguous. In germline, CDR1 is LGHNA, CDR2 YSLEER. CDR3 length equals 14 residues. V was clipped by 1 base and J by 2 bases, with 5 bases between them. Here the CDR3 DNA reads TGCGCCAGCAGCCAAGTAACAAACACCGGGGAGCTGTTTTTT. It translates to CASSQVTNTGELFF.

This clone was recorded a few times. The chain has TRBV7-2 and TRBJ1-2; maybe TRBD1 (6 bases). The germline V and J ends were trimmed by 1 base and 3 bases, with 15 bases remaining between them. Germline CDR1 reads SGHTA; CDR2 reads FQGNSA. The CDR3 loop spans 16 amino acids. CDR3 nucleotide sequence: TGTGCCAGCAGCTTAGGGTGGGGCAGGGGTGACTATGGCTACACCTTC. It encodes CASSLGWGRGDYGYTF.

The chain uses TRBV29-1 and TRBJ2-4; tentative D call: TRBD2 (6 bases). The CDR3 runs 14 residues. V lost 0 bases, J lost 9 bases, and 15 bases lay in between. In germline, CDR1 is SQVTM, CDR2 ANQGSEA. The DNA of the CDR3 is TGCAGCGTTGAAGAACAGATGACCGGGGGCATTCAGTACTTC. The encoded protein is CSVEEQMTGGIQYF.

V is TRBV18 and J is TRBJ2-3, with D tentatively TRBD2 (6 bases). The CDR3 spans 15 residues. Germline CDR1 is KGHSH and CDR2 is LQKENI. Trimming cost V 0 bases and J 2 bases, with 9 bases left between them. The CDR3 reads CASSPPGLYTDTQYF. In DNA, the CDR3 is TGTGCCAGCTCACCACCGGGACTCTACACAGATACGCAGTATTTT.

The rearrangement joins TRBV2 to TRBJ1-1; no reliable D call. The germline V gene encodes CDR1 SNHLY and CDR2 FYNNEI. Trimming removed 4 bases from V and 2 bases from J, with 11 bases in between. The CDR3 length is 14 residues. Written as DNA, the CDR3 is TGTGCCAGCAGTGTCCATCTATTCAACACTGAAGCTTTCTTT. Translation gives CASSVHLFNTEAFF.

This clone was counted a single time. The chain is built from TRBV9 and TRBJ2-7; 7 nucleotides match TRBD1. CDR3 length: 15 residues. Trimming took 2 bases from V and 3 from J; bases not matched to a gene: 8. Germline CDR1 reads SGDLS; CDR2 reads YYNGEE. DNA for the CDR3: TGTGCCAGCAGCGTTTCCCCGACAGGGAACTACGAGCAGTACTTC. Its protein is CASSVSPTGNYEQYF.

The chain couples TRBV7-6 to TRBJ2-5, with D uncertain. CDR1 SGHVS and CDR2 FNYEAQ come from the germline V gene. The CDR3 is 13 amino acids. V lost 5 bases, J lost 2 bases, and 9 bases lay in between. The CDR3 reads CASSRGRQETQYF. In nucleotides, the CDR3 is TGTGCCAGCAGCCGAGGCCGGCAAGAGACCCAGTACTTC. Drawing the rest from reference TRBV7-6 and TRBJ2-5, the complete variable domain is GAGVSQSPRYKVTKRGQDVALRCDPISGHVSLYWYRQALGQGPEFLTYFNYEAQQDKSGLPNDRFSAERPEGSISTLTIQRTEQRDSAMYRCASSRGRQETQYFGPGTRLLVL.

This clone was counted only a few times. The rearrangement joins TRBV7-2 to TRBJ2-3, with D uncertain. Germline V lookup: CDR1 SGHTA, CDR2 FQGNSA. The CDR3 runs to 12 residues. The V gene lost 5 bases and the J gene lost 4 bases, with 7 bases spanning the gap. Here the CDR3 DNA reads TGTGCCAGCAGCCCTAACGCAGATACGCAGTATTTT. Translating it yields CASSPNADTQYF.

The chain combines TRBV9 with TRBJ1-2; the match to TRBD1 covers 9 bases. J was trimmed by 5 bases and V by 4 bases; bases with no gene match: 3. This CDR3 comprises 13 residues. Germline loops: CDR1 SGDLS, CDR2 YYNGEE. The CDR3, as DNA: TGTGCCAGCAGCAAGGGACAGGGATATGGCTACACCTTC. It is translated as CASSKGQGYGYTF.

This clone was counted a few times. J is TRBJ1-2 and V is TRBV6-6; 11 nucleotides align to TRBD1. The V and J ends lost 4 bases and 6 bases, in that order; junction bases with no gene match: 10. The CDR3 runs 16 residues. Per germline, CDR1 MNHNY and CDR2 SVGAGI (reference sequence). In DNA, the CDR3 is TGTGCCAGCAGTTCGCTAACCGGGACAGGGGGGGATGGCTACACCTTC. Translating gives CASSSLTGTGGDGYTF.

The chain recombines TRBV5-1 with TRBJ2-3; TRBD2 matches at 12 bases. The J segment lost 2 bases and the V segment lost 0 bases, leaving 4 bases of the junction unmatched. The CDR3 covers 17 residues. Germline values: CDR1 SGHRS, CDR2 YFSETQ. The CDR3 here is CASSLGTSGEFTDTQYF. DNA for the CDR3: TGCGCCAGCAGCTTGGGGACTAGCGGGGAATTCACAGATACGCAGTATTTT.

The chain employs TRBV28 and TRBJ2-7, with TRBD2 matching 10 bases. The CDR3 is 14 amino acids. Germline values: CDR1 MDHEN, CDR2 SYDVKM. Losses at the gene ends were 7 bases for V and 3 bases for J; bases not matched to a gene: 6. The CDR3 loop reads CASTSSGGGYEQYF. CDR3 coding DNA: TGTGCCAGCACCTCGAGCGGGGGGGGCTACGAGCAGTACTTC.

This clone showed up just a few times. This chain links TRBV10-1 with TRBJ2-3; D not certain. CDR1 and CDR2 from the germline V gene are WNHNN and SYGVQD (reference sequence). Trimming left V 5 bases short and J 4 bases short, with 10 bases between. The CDR3 runs to 13 residues. CDR3 DNA sequence: TGCGCCAGCAGTCGGGTTGTGTCAGATACGCAGTATTTT. Its protein is CASSRVVSDTQYF.

V is TRBV7-9 and J is TRBJ2-1; 8 positions agree with TRBD2. J lost 9 bases, V lost 5 bases, and 6 bases had no gene match. CDR3 size: 13 residues. Germline lookup yields CDR1 SEHNR and CDR2 FQNEAQ (reference sequence). The CDR3 bases are TGTGCCAGCAGCCTCGGGGGGGCTGGTGAGCAGTTCTTC. Its protein is CASSLGGAGEQFF.

This clone was recorded a few times. The gene calls are TRBV4-2 and TRBJ1-1, with D possibly matching TRBD1 (5 bases). CDR3 length: 17 residues. V was shortened by 0 bases and J by 0 bases, with 14 bases between the two germline ends. The germline V gene has CDR1 LGHNA and CDR2 YNFKEQ. The CDR3 sequence is CASSQDVPGMVNTEAFF. The DNA for the CDR3 is TGTGCCAGCAGCCAAGATGTCCCAGGGATGGTGAACACTGAAGCTTTCTTT.